One sample yielded the 28 T cell receptor beta chains listed below, sequenced in a study of blood T cell repertoires in COVID-19. Measured with immunoSEQ multiplex PCR; TCRdb has only the in-frame clones, and not every one. The sample contains just over 300,000 clones, about 90% of which appear only once. Sequencing used peripheral blood. Source of these receptors: a woman aged 30 to 39 with COVID-19, enrolled during active disease.

J is TRBJ1-2 and V is TRBV19; D may be TRBD1 (6 bases). Germline CDR1 reads LNHDA; CDR2 reads SQIVND (reference sequence). CDR3 length equals 14 residues. With 1 base removed from V and 4 bases from J, the gap between germline ends came to 10 bases. CDR3 DNA sequence: TGTGCCAGTAGTATAGTATCAGGGGCCTATGGCTACACCTTC. It encodes CASSIVSGAYGYTF. The whole variable domain, remainder taken from reference TRBV19 and TRBJ1-2, is DGGITQSPKYLFRKEGQNVTLSCEQNLNHDAMYWYRQDPGQGLRLIYYSQIVNDFQKGDIAEGYSVSREKKESFPLTVTSAQKNPTAFYLCASSIVSGAYGYTFGSGTRLTVV.

V usage is TRBV4-2 and J usage is TRBJ1-2; D uncertain. The CDR3 is made up of 15 amino acids. V lost 0 bases and J 8 bases, leaving 16 bases between the germline ends. Germline CDR1 and CDR2: LGHNA and YNFKEQ. The CDR3 bases are TGTGCCAGCAGCCAAGATAGATCACGAGGTAGGGGCTACACCTTC. Protein: CASSQDRSRGRGYTF.

The V call is TRBV18, the J call TRBJ1-2; D is unresolved. Germline CDR1 reads KGHSH; CDR2 reads LQKENI. This CDR3 comprises 13 residues. Trimming cost V 3 bases and J 4 bases, with 9 bases left between them. The CDR3 is CASSPDWAYGYTF. CDR3 coding DNA: TGTGCCAGCTCACCGGACTGGGCCTATGGCTACACCTTC.

The chain employs TRBV4-3 and TRBJ1-5, with D perhaps TRBD1 (6 bases). CDR1 and CDR2 (germline): LGHNA, YSLEER. The V end lost 0 bases, the J end lost 2 bases, and 8 bases lay between the germline ends. The CDR3 contains 15 residues. The CDR3 sequence is CASSQDTGRNQPQHF. The CDR3 DNA is TGCGCCAGCAGCCAAGACACAGGGCGCAATCAGCCCCAGCATTTT.

This clone appeared once. The CDR3 DNA follows: TGTGCCAGCAGTCCCTCAGGGAATCAGCCCCAGCATTTT. It yields the protein CASSPSGNQPQHF. The chain joins TRBV28 to TRBJ1-5; tentative D call: TRBD1 (5 bases). The CDR3 runs 13 residues. Trimming took off 5 bases at V and 4 bases at J, with 9 bases between the two ends. Germline V gives CDR1 MDHEN, CDR2 SYDVKM.

The chain is built from TRBV7-9 and TRBJ1-4, with 7 bases matching TRBD1. J gave up 0 bases and V 5 bases, and 6 bases lay outside the gene matches. Germline CDR1 SEHNR, CDR2 FQNEAQ (reference sequence). The CDR3 totals 16 residues. CDR3 amino acids: CASSPRQGATNEKLFF. CDR3 nucleotides: TGTGCCAGCAGCCCCCGACAGGGAGCAACTAATGAAAAACTGTTTTTT. The variable domain in full, completed from reference TRBV7-9 and TRBJ1-4, reads DTGVSQNPRHKITKRGQNVTFRCDPISEHNRLYWYRQTLGQGPEFLTYFQNEAQLEKSRLLSDRFSAERPKGSFSTLEIQRTEQGDSAMYLCASSPRQGATNEKLFFGSGTQLSVL.

This CDR3 reads CSVEERGPEAFF. CDR3 sequence (DNA): TGCAGCGTTGAGGAGCGGGGCCCTGAAGCTTTCTTT. The V and J genes are TRBV29-1 and TRBJ1-1; D may be TRBD1 (5 bases). Germline V gene data show CDR1 as SQVTM and CDR2 as ANQGSEA. The CDR3 consists of 12 residues. V was trimmed by 3 bases and J by 6 bases, leaving 11 bases between them.

The V call is TRBV7-8, the J call TRBJ1-1; 7 bases are a match to TRBD1. V shed 3 bases and J 11 bases; nucleotides not matched to a gene: 12. CDR1 and CDR2 from the germline V gene are SGHVS and FQNEAQ. The CDR3 loop spans 14 amino acids. The DNA for the CDR3 is TGTGCCAGCAGCTTCAGAGGACAGGTTGATGGGGCTTTCTTT. As protein: CASSFRGQVDGAFF.

This chain uses TRBV4-3 with TRBJ1-2; 9 bases are shared with TRBD1. CDR3 length: 17 amino acids. Trimming cost V 6 bases and J 1 base; bases outside gene matches: 12. The germline CDR1 and CDR2 sequences are LGHNA and YSLEER. The chain's CDR3 is CASSGGTGKYNNYGYTF. DNA of the CDR3: TGCGCCAGCAGTGGGGGGACAGGGAAGTACAATAACTATGGCTACACCTTC.

This clone was picked up many times. The rearrangement joins TRBV4-2 to TRBJ2-2, with 7 nucleotides matching TRBD2. The V segment lost 4 bases and the J segment 5 bases; nucleotides outside the gene matches: 4. The CDR3 length is 14 residues. Germline V gene lookup returns CDR1 LGHNA and CDR2 YNFKEQ. CDR3 sequence reads: CASSRGGETGELFF. Written as DNA, the CDR3 is TGTGCCAGCAGCCGGGGAGGGGAAACCGGGGAGCTGTTTTTT.

This chain links TRBV28 with TRBJ1-5; 10 nucleotides agree with TRBD1. Germline lookup yields CDR1 MDHEN and CDR2 SYDVKM. This CDR3 has 15 amino acids. V lost 9 bases, J lost 6 bases, and 11 bases stayed unmatched. This chain's CDR3 is CASTFGTGASQPQHF. The CDR3 DNA reads TGTGCCAGTACCTTCGGGACAGGGGCGAGTCAGCCCCAGCATTTT.

J is TRBJ1-6 and V is TRBV7-9; TRBD1 might be the D (5 bases). V lost 5 bases, J lost 10 bases, and 12 bases lay in between. In germline, CDR1 is SEHNR, CDR2 FQNEAQ (reference sequence). The CDR3 covers 13 residues. The CDR3, as DNA: TGTGCCAGCAGCCCAACCGGGGGATCACCCCTCCACTTT. This translates into CASSPTGGSPLHF.

This clone was found once. The chain uses TRBV19 and TRBJ1-2, with 7 bases matching TRBD1. V shed 7 bases and J 8 bases; nucleotides not matched to a gene: 10. This CDR3 spans 13 amino acids. Germline V CDR1 and CDR2: LNHDA, SQIVND (reference sequence). The CDR3 sequence: CASNQGESRGYTF. The CDR3 DNA follows: TGTGCCAGTAACCAGGGGGAAAGCAGGGGCTACACCTTC.

The chain joins TRBV7-8 to TRBJ2-5, with D perhaps matching TRBD2 (6 bases). The CDR3 totals 15 residues. V lost 2 bases to trimming and J lost 2 bases, with 12 bases between them. The V gene's germline CDR1 is SGHVS and CDR2 FQNEAQ. The DNA for the CDR3 is TGTGCCAGCAGCTTACAGGCAGGGAGGCAAGAGACCCAGTACTTC. This sequence encodes CASSLQAGRQETQYF.

The chain joins TRBV6-5 to TRBJ2-3; TRBD1 is a possible D gene (6 bases). This CDR3 contains 15 residues. Germline V gene data show CDR1 as MNHEY and CDR2 as SVGAGI. V was trimmed by 6 bases and J by 2 bases, leaving 15 bases between them. This CDR3 reads CASSGRDINTDTQYF. The CDR3 nucleotides are TGTGCCAGCAGCGGACGGGACATTAACACAGATACGCAGTATTTT.

This chain joins TRBV15 and TRBJ2-2, with D possibly TRBD2 on 5 matching bases. The ends were cut back, 0 bases at V and 5 bases at J, with 7 bases in the middle. CDR3 size: 14 residues. Per the germline V gene, CDR1 is LNHNV and CDR2 is YYDKDF (reference sequence). CDR3 nucleotide sequence: TGTGCCACCAGCAGAGATACGGGGACCGGGGAGCTGTTTTTT. Translated: CATSRDTGTGELFF.

V gene TRBV3-1 (or the pseudogene TRBV3-2) combines with J gene TRBJ1-2, with D possibly TRBD1 on 6 matching bases. Germline V gives CDR1 LGHDT, CDR2 YNNKEL (reference sequence). V was shortened by 4 bases and J by 3 bases, with 6 bases between the two germline ends. The CDR3 contains 12 residues. Written as DNA, the CDR3 is TGTGCCAGCAGCCCAGGGGACTATGGCTACACCTTC. This encodes CASSPGDYGYTF.

The chain has TRBV5-4 and TRBJ2-1; the D is unclear. This CDR3 spans 13 amino acids. Trimming took off 6 bases at V and 8 bases at J, with 15 bases between the two ends. CDR1 and CDR2 (germline): SGHNT, YYREEE (reference sequence). This CDR3 reads CASTLERVHEQFF. DNA of the CDR3: TGTGCCAGCACCCTGGAGAGAGTACATGAGCAGTTCTTC.

The V call is TRBV28, the J call TRBJ1-2; D is undetermined. V was shortened by 8 bases and J by 1 base, with 11 bases between the two germline ends. CDR1 and CDR2 (germline): MDHEN, SYDVKM. CDR3 size: 13 residues. In nucleotides, the CDR3 is TGTGCCAGCGTTTCCGGGAGTAACTATGGCTACACCTTC. Residues: CASVSGSNYGYTF.

The chain combines TRBV6-5 with TRBJ2-2; maybe TRBD2 (6 bases). Germline V CDR1 and CDR2: MNHEY, SVGAGI. Trimming shortened V by 9 bases and J by 5 bases, and 16 bases separated the two germline ends. The CDR3 sequence is 14 residues long. In DNA form, the CDR3 reads TGTGCCAGACGAACAGGAGGGACGACCGGGGAGCTGTTTTTT. This codes for CARRTGGTTGELFF.

The chain combines TRBV7-3 with TRBJ1-5, with 9 bases lining up with TRBD1. The germline gives CDR1 SGHTA, CDR2 FQGTGA. This CDR3 contains 16 residues. V lost 5 bases to trimming and J lost 2 bases; unmatched junction nucleotides: 7. CDR3 nucleotide sequence: TGTGCCAGCAGCCCCCCACAGGGGGCAGGCAATCAGCCCCAGCATTTT. This translates into CASSPPQGAGNQPQHF.

The chain couples TRBV30 to TRBJ1-1; 10 bases fit TRBD1. Germline CDR1 GTSNPN, CDR2 SVGIG (reference sequence). Trimming took 6 bases from V and 6 from J; bases not matched to a gene: 7. There are 13 residues in the CDR3. CDR3 protein: CACTRQGAAEAFF. DNA of the CDR3: TGTGCCTGTACGAGACAGGGGGCCGCTGAAGCTTTCTTT.

The chain has TRBV2 and TRBJ2-1; 7 bases align to TRBD2. Germline V gene data show CDR1 as SNHLY and CDR2 as FYNNEI. The CDR3 spans 14 residues. Unmatched junction bases numbered 8, after V lost 5 bases and J lost 7 bases. Here the CDR3 DNA reads TGTGCCAGCAGTTGGGAGCGGGGTATGAATGAGCAGTTCTTC. It is translated as CASSWERGMNEQFF.

In DNA form, the CDR3 reads TGTGCCAGCACCGGGACAGGGGGTCGGAAACTGTTTTTT. The encoded protein is CASTGTGGRKLFF. The chain links TRBV2 to TRBJ1-4, with 11 nucleotides matching TRBD1. Germline loops: CDR1 SNHLY, CDR2 FYNNEI. Trimming at V came to 7 bases and at J to 11 bases, leaving 6 bases not matched to a gene. This CDR3 has 13 residues.

The chain combines TRBV7-9 with TRBJ1-4; D is possibly TRBD1 (5 bases). In germline, CDR1 is SEHNR, CDR2 FQNEAQ (reference sequence). The length of the CDR3 is 15 residues. V was shortened by 4 bases and J by 8 bases, with 17 bases between the two germline ends. CDR3 loop: CASSWASQGREKLFF. The CDR3 coding sequence is TGTGCCAGCAGCTGGGCGTCTCAGGGTCGAGAAAAACTGTTTTTT. The full variable domain, rest sourced from reference TRBV7-9 and TRBJ1-4, is DTGVSQNPRHKITKRGQNVTFRCDPISEHNRLYWYRQTLGQGPEFLTYFQNEAQLEKSRLLSDRFSAERPKGSFSTLEIQRTEQGDSAMYLCASSWASQGREKLFFGSGTQLSVL.

V is TRBV7-2 and J is TRBJ1-3; no clear D gene. The CDR3 length is 13 residues. V lost 3 bases and J 5 bases, leaving 8 bases between the germline ends. CDR1 and CDR2 (germline): SGHTA, FQGNSA. In DNA form, the CDR3 reads TGTGCCAGCAGCTTGGAGCCCAGAAACACCATATATTTT. Amino acid sequence: CASSLEPRNTIYF.

This chain links TRBV6-4 with TRBJ1-1; weak D call: TRBD1 (6 bases). From germline, CDR1 is MRHNA and CDR2 SNTAGT. Trimming pared 6 bases from V and 6 bases from J, leaving 14 bases between. The CDR3 extends over 13 amino acids. This CDR3 is CASSDNRDAEAFF. As DNA, the CDR3 is TGTGCCAGCAGCGACAACAGGGATGCTGAAGCTTTCTTT.

This chain joins TRBV7-8 and TRBJ2-1; possible D gene TRBD2, 5 bases. The V gene lost 3 bases and the J gene lost 5 bases, with 14 bases spanning the gap. The V gene's germline CDR1 is SGHVS and CDR2 FQNEAQ. This CDR3 region has 15 residues. In nucleotides, the CDR3 is TGTGCCAGCAGCTTTCCGACTTACGGGGACAATGAGCAGTTCTTC. This translates into CASSFPTYGDNEQFF.